The clone carrying this TCR beta chain was seen only a few times. CDR1 and CDR2 from the germline V gene are MNHNS and SASEGT. V was pared by 2 bases and J by 4 bases, with 9 bases between. The CDR3 extends over 13 amino acids. Sequencing was performed with immunoSEQ multiplex PCR; in TCRdb, only in-frame clones are kept and a portion is missing. The table has 310,000 or so clones, about 87% seen once. The data stem from a study of blood T cell repertoires in COVID-19. The cohort comprised adults aged roughly 18 to 95 years residing in 20 to 30 US areas. Cohorts were determined from participant-reported clinical history.

What was sequenced was PBMCs or T cells enriched from blood (not recorded which). The V call is TRBV6-1, the J call TRBJ2-7; D is unresolved. The source is a woman aged 18-29 years who had recovered from COVID-19. CDR3 sequence reads: CASSEWRSYEQYF. The CDR3, as DNA: TGTGCCAGCAGTGAATGGCGGTCATACGAGCAGTACTTC.